This T cell receptor (beta chain) comes out of a study of PD-L1 blockade in urothelial cancer (dated by TCRdb to about 2017). About the study as a whole: Therapy was started at some point between 2014 and 2016 for all patients, and atezolizumab 1,200 mg was administered intravenously every 3 weeks. An exploratory multi-omic analysis was conducted of the somatic, immune and clinical correlates of response to PD-L1 blockade with atezolizumab in urothelial cancer. Blood samples yielded a median of roughly 150,000 T cells and around 83,000 unique TCRs, with median clonality roughly 0.085. In the same patients, pretreatment tumors underwent whole exome sequencing and RNA sequencing in addition to TCR sequencing. Durable clinical benefit was defined as progression-free survival longer than 6 months, and TCR features were also tested against progression-free and overall survival. Pretreatment tumor samples, along with matched peripheral blood serially collected before and after atezolizumab treatment, were subjected to TCR sequencing. Blood samples were analyzed at two time points: 3 weeks after treatment start (second dose) and 6 weeks after treatment start. An ECOG performance status of 0 or 1 was recorded for the patients, and 0 to 3 prior chemotherapy regimens had been received by the patients. Durable clinical benefit was achieved by nine patients and was not achieved by 20 patients. Over 28 patients had pretreatment blood TCR-seq, some 25 had at least one posttreatment blood collection, and some 25 had tumor TCR-seq. Twenty-five of 29 patients were identified as males with urothelial cancer of bladder origin, and a prior smoking history was reported by 18 of 29 patients. On the study overall, not on this receptor specifically: Because the sample size was small (n ≈ 30) and many exploratory analyses were performed, the results are intended to be hypothesis-generating. Improved progression-free and overall survival was associated with having pretreatment peripheral blood TCR clonality below the median. At 3 weeks after the start of treatment, tumor-associated TCR clones in peripheral blood had expanded more in patients with durable benefit (n of about 22, p = 0.022).

About this clone: Its antigen is still unknown. It has no much larger one-base neighbor in the sample; base qualities were not kept.

The time point label of this sample denotes: peripheral blood 6 weeks after treatment start. The cohort included roughly 30 patients with locally advanced or metastatic urothelial carcinoma who were treated at Memorial Sloan Kettering on a trial protocol. Peripheral blood mononuclear cells were collected from each patient pretreatment and during treatment, giving between 1 and 8 total time points per patient. The Qiagen DNeasy Blood extraction kit was used to purify genomic DNA from total PBMCs and from tumor samples. PBMCs were collected pretreatment and during treatment, and were isolated and stored as previously described. From the germline V gene, CDR1 is SGHTA and CDR2 is FQGNSA. From its cysteine to its phenylalanine, the CDR3 spans 15 amino acids. Only CDR3 DNA remains: 45 bases, in frame from the first base. V lost 1 base and J lost 6 bases; the stretch between them is 16 bases long. To estimate absolute template abundance from read counts, synthetic TCR analog templates were spiked into each PCR. The immunoSEQ assay used bias-controlled V and J gene primers to amplify TCRbeta CDR3 regions from genomic DNA. Sequencing of rearranged TCRbeta segments was performed at approximately 20X coverage. Concerning the study's data processing: Sequencing errors were corrected by clustering and CDR3s were annotated against IMGT to assign V, D and J genes. Out-of-frame and stop-codon sequences were excluded, and only productive TCRbeta rearrangements were used in downstream analyses. Clonality was calculated as one minus the Shannon entropy normalized by the log of the number of unique productive sequences. Fisher's exact test with Benjamini-Hochberg correction, using a cutoff of adjusted p below 0.01, was how clones that differed between time points or between blood and tumor were identified. TCRdb retrieved this table from immuneACCESS and kept in-frame rearrangements only. Not all clones are present; in checked studies, unresolved V genes account for under half, and no reason is known for the remainder. V, J and clone size were drawn from that table, and D and trimming were deduced from the DNA. The sample includes 40,000 or so clones, with almost 85% observed a single time. The ten largest clones take up 13% of the sample.

This TCR derives from a man in his 60s with urothelial cancer. The chain joins TRBV7-2 to TRBJ2-7; perhaps TRBD2 is the D gene, with 5 bases matching. This material consisted of PBMCs, taken around atezolizumab (anti-PD-L1) treatment. The CDR3 region reads CASSLVGIPEGEQYF. The DNA reads as follows: TGTGCCAGCAGCTTAGTAGGTATACCAGAGGGCGAGCAGTACTTC.